The 27 T cell receptor beta chains presented below share a single source sample, sequenced in a study of CD8+ T cells in alopecia areata. RNA extraction was followed by reverse transcription into cDNA, which acted as the sequencing template. Clones were read by immunoSEQ multiplex PCR, and TCRdb kept only the in-frame ones, dropping some. The repertoire consists of about 12,000 clones, with approximately 65% occurring once and the leading ten covering about 22%. Peripheral blood samples and lesional scalp punch biopsies were obtained from alopecia areata patients. The source material was skin. These receptors came from a human donor with alopecia areata.

The V and J genes are TRBV9 and TRBJ1-1, with D tentatively TRBD1 (5 bases). V lost 3 bases and J 0 bases, leaving 12 bases between the germline ends. The germline gives CDR1 SGDLS, CDR2 YYNGEE. The CDR3 extends over 15 amino acids. CDR3 in amino acids: CASSAPGTVNTEAFF. The CDR3 DNA is TGTGCCAGCAGCGCTCCCGGGACGGTGAACACTGAAGCTTTCTTT.

The chain couples TRBV7-8 to TRBJ2-5; tentatively, D is TRBD2 (6 bases). CDR3 length: 14 amino acids. V lost 4 bases and J lost 3, with 12 bases in between. Germline CDR1 reads SGHVS; CDR2 reads FQNEAQ. CDR3: CASSSLGLEETQYF. CDR3 sequence (DNA): TGTGCCAGCAGCTCCTTGGGACTCGAAGAGACCCAGTACTTC.

J is TRBJ1-2 and V is TRBV21-1. TRBV21-1 represents a pseudogene. The CDR3 loop spans 16 amino acids. Written as DNA, the CDR3 is TGTGCCAGCAGCAAAGCCCCGGGACGCCCCACGGATGGCTACACCTTC. Encoded protein: CASSKAPGRPTDGYTF.

The chain combines TRBV30 with TRBJ1-5; D perhaps matches TRBD1 (5 bases). The CDR3 spans 14 residues. V gave up 4 bases and J gave up 2 bases, with 12 bases separating them. Germline lookup yields CDR1 GTSNPN and CDR2 SVGIG (reference sequence). The CDR3 bases are TGTGCCTGGATGGGTCGGGGGGGCAATCAGCCCCAGCATTTT. It yields the protein CAWMGRGGNQPQHF.

The rearrangement links TRBV6-4 to TRBJ1-2; 10 bases fit TRBD1. This CDR3 comprises 14 residues. V dropped 6 bases and J dropped 2; count of bases not matched to a gene: 3. Per germline, CDR1 MRHNA and CDR2 SNTAGT. The CDR3 spells CASSPGQGNYGYTF. In nucleotides, the CDR3 is TGTGCCAGCAGCCCGGGACAGGGGAACTATGGCTACACCTTC.

In this sample, this clone turned up a few times. The rearrangement joins TRBV23-1 to TRBJ2-7, with 9 positions matching TRBD2. TRBV23-1 is placed among ORFs of uncertain function. This CDR3 comprises 14 residues. V lost 7 bases to trimming and J lost 6 bases; unmatched junction nucleotides: 10. CDR3 DNA sequence: TGCGCCAGCAAGCAGATAGCGGGAGACCCCGAGCAGTACTTC. Translated, it gives CASKQIAGDPEQYF.

The chain joins TRBV30 to TRBJ2-1, with D possibly being TRBD2 (5 bases). CDR3 size: 17 residues. V shed 3 bases and J shed 0 bases, with 18 bases lying between them. In germline, CDR1 is GTSNPN, CDR2 SVGIG (reference sequence). The CDR3 DNA is TGTGCCTGGAGCGATCGGACTGTCATTAGCTCCTACAATGAGCAGTTCTTC. Its translation: CAWSDRTVISSYNEQFF.

V usage is TRBV7-6 and J usage is TRBJ1-1; 7 nucleotides match TRBD1. The length of the CDR3 is 17 residues. V was pared by 5 bases and J by 4 bases, with 16 bases of the junction left unmatched. Germline CDR1 is SGHVS and CDR2 is FNYEAQ. CDR3 amino acids: CASSPRPGPQGGTEAFF. DNA of the CDR3: TGTGCCAGCAGCCCAAGACCGGGACCCCAGGGGGGCACTGAAGCTTTCTTT.

Note on this clone: One end of the junction fails to match germline, which may point to a read error. V and J are TRBV7-7 and TRBJ2-1; D unresolved. CDR1 and CDR2 (germline): SSHAT, FNYEAQ (reference sequence). This CDR3 is 16 amino acids long. This CDR3 is CASSPMERARNWVQFF. The CDR3, as DNA: TGTGCTAGCAGCCCGATGGAACGGGCAAGAAACTGGGTGCAGTTCTTC.

This clone has only a few counts. The rearrangement links TRBV7-9 to TRBJ2-1; 14 nucleotides align to TRBD2. CDR1 is SEHNR and CDR2 is FQNEAQ in the germline V gene (reference sequence). V shed 6 bases and J 6 bases; nucleotides not matched to a gene: 10. CDR3 size: 17 residues. CDR3 bases: TGTGCCAGCAGAAAGGGACTAGCGGGAGCAAAGGTCAATGAGCAGTTCTTC. As protein: CASRKGLAGAKVNEQFF.

This chain joins TRBV19 and TRBJ1-1; D is unresolved. Trimming pared 8 bases from V and 1 base from J, leaving 26 bases between. The V gene's germline CDR1 is LNHDA and CDR2 SQIVND (reference sequence). This CDR3 region has 18 residues. CDR3 region: CASLPSRFGFVRNTEAFF. In DNA form, the CDR3 reads TGTGCCAGTCTCCCAAGCAGGTTCGGGTTCGTCCGGAACACTGAAGCTTTCTTT.

CDR3: CSVPAVATSAAYNEQFF. CDR3 coding DNA: TGCAGCGTACCCGCGGTAGCTACTAGCGCGGCCTACAATGAGCAGTTCTTC. The V call is TRBV29-1, the J call TRBJ2-1; 7 nucleotides line up with TRBD2. V lost 6 bases and J lost 2; bases outside the gene matches: 16. The CDR3 is 17 amino acids. The germline V gene has CDR1 SQVTM and CDR2 ANQGSEA.

This chain connects TRBV27 to TRBJ2-6; D is uncertain. Germline values: CDR1 MNHEY, CDR2 SMNVEV (reference sequence). CDR3 length: 16 residues. V gave up 3 bases and J gave up 0 bases, with 9 bases separating them. For the CDR3, the DNA is TGTGCCAGCAGTTTGGGGATAAACTCTGGGGCCAACGTCCTGACTTTC. This encodes CASSLGINSGANVLTF.

A remark on this clone: The junction differs from germline at one of its ends, possibly a read error. The chain links TRBV4-1 to TRBJ2-7, with TRBD2 identical over 8 bases. The germline CDR1 and CDR2 sequences are MGHRA and YSYEKL. The CDR3 totals 16 residues. CDR3 residues: CASSQDIGSGAYEQYF. The DNA for the CDR3 is TGTGCCAGCAGCCAAGATATCGGTAGCGGGGCCTACGAGCAGTACTTC.

V usage is TRBV28 and J usage is TRBJ1-2; D remains ambiguous. In germline, CDR1 is MDHEN, CDR2 SYDVKM. Trimming shortened V by 2 bases and J by 8 bases, and 12 bases separated the two germline ends. This CDR3 has 13 amino acids. For the CDR3, the DNA is TGTGCCAGCAGTTTAGGTGGTCGGCTGGGCTACACCTTC. Amino acids: CASSLGGRLGYTF.

The V and J genes are TRBV18 and TRBJ2-3; tentative D call: TRBD2 (6 bases). CDR1 is KGHSH, CDR2 LQKENI, per germline. The CDR3 sequence is 15 residues long. Trimming removed 0 bases at V and 4 bases at J, with 11 bases between. In DNA, the CDR3 is TGTGCCAGCTCACCACCCGGGAGAGGGTCAGATACGCAGTATTTT. Translation: CASSPPGRGSDTQYF.

This chain connects TRBV11-2 to TRBJ1-2; weak D call: TRBD1 (5 bases). This CDR3 is built from 15 residues. V lost 5 bases and J 2 bases, leaving 15 bases between the germline ends. In germline, CDR1 is SGHAT, CDR2 FQNNGV. The CDR3 loop is CASSPIRDGNYGYTF. Written as DNA, the CDR3 is TGTGCCAGCAGCCCGATTAGGGACGGAAACTATGGCTACACCTTC.

This clone is deemed medium-sized. The chain employs TRBV11-3 and TRBJ2-1; the match to TRBD1 covers 7 bases. Trimming at V came to 0 bases and at J to 8 bases, leaving 7 bases not matched to a gene. Germline V gene data show CDR1 as SGHNT and CDR2 as YENEEA. CDR3 length equals 15 residues. This chain's CDR3 is CASSLDRQGFYEQFF. The DNA of the CDR3 is TGTGCCAGCAGCTTAGACCGACAGGGTTTCTATGAGCAGTTCTTC.

The chain links TRBV25-1 to TRBJ2-2; D remains ambiguous. Germline values: CDR1 MGHDK, CDR2 SYGVNS. The V end was cut by 4 bases, the J end by 6 bases, with 0 bases between. This CDR3 comprises 10 residues. The DNA for the CDR3 is TGTGCCAGCAGTGCCGGGGAGCTGTTTTTT. Translating it yields CASSAGELFF.

This clone has just a few counts. V is TRBV14 and J is TRBJ2-7; D call uncertain. V lost 4 bases, J lost 6 bases, and 25 bases lay in between. This CDR3 comprises 17 residues. CDR1 is SGHDN, CDR2 FVKESK, per germline. CDR3 sequence: CASSLSRRLGPRSEQYF. The DNA for the CDR3 is TGTGCCAGCAGCCTTTCGCGGCGACTCGGACCGCGGTCCGAGCAGTACTTC. Drawing the rest from reference TRBV14 and TRBJ2-7, the complete variable domain is EAGVTQFPSHSVIEKGQTVTLRCDPISGHDNLYWYRRVMGKEIKFLLHFVKESKQDESGMPNNRFLAERTGGTYSTLKVQPAELEDSGVYFCASSLSRRLGPRSEQYFGPGTRLTVT.

This clone was seen a handful of times. The chain recombines TRBV13 with TRBJ2-7; 8 bases match TRBD1. The CDR3 loop spans 15 amino acids. The germline CDR1 and CDR2 sequences are PRHDT and FYEKMQ (reference sequence). The V and J ends lost 1 base and 2 bases, in that order; junction bases with no gene match: 4. CDR3 sequence: CASSLVGQGTYEQYF. CDR3 nucleotide sequence: TGTGCCAGCAGCTTAGTTGGACAGGGAACCTACGAGCAGTACTTC.

The chain carries TRBV18 and TRBJ2-1; 8 nucleotides match TRBD2. The CDR3 extends over 16 amino acids. After removal of 0 bases from V and 5 bases from J, the junction contained 6 bases not matched to a gene. Germline assignment: CDR1 KGHSH and CDR2 LQKENI. The CDR3: CASSPPSGRLNNEQFF. In nucleotides, the CDR3 is TGTGCCAGCTCACCACCCAGCGGGAGACTGAACAATGAGCAGTTCTTC.

The chain couples TRBV28 to TRBJ2-5; D tentatively reads TRBD1 or TRBD2 (5 bases each). Germline loops: CDR1 MDHEN, CDR2 SYDVKM. Trimming took off 5 bases at V and 1 base at J, with 32 bases between the two ends. This CDR3 comprises 21 residues. For the CDR3, the DNA is TGTGCCAGCAGTCAAACATTTTCGGGGCAACCCTTCGAAAGTTCCCAAGAGACCCAGTACTTC. Translated: CASSQTFSGQPFESSQETQYF. The full variable domain, in which reference TRBV28 and TRBJ2-5 provide the parts outside the CDR3, is DVKVTQSSRYLVKRTGEKVFLECVQDMDHENMFWYRQDPGLGLRLIYFSYDVKMKEKGDIPEGYSVSREKKERFSLILESASTNQTSMYLCASSQTFSGQPFESSQETQYFGPGTRLLVL.

V is TRBV6-5 and J is TRBJ2-1; 10 bases match TRBD2. Germline V gene lookup returns CDR1 MNHEY and CDR2 SVGAGI. J was trimmed by 9 bases and V by 6 bases; bases with no gene match: 2. This CDR3 has 12 amino acids. This CDR3 reads CASRGTSAEQFF. In DNA form, the CDR3 reads TGTGCCAGCAGGGGGACTAGCGCTGAGCAGTTCTTC.

J is TRBJ2-1 and V is TRBV29-1; D not certain. The CDR3 spans 15 residues. The germline V gene has CDR1 SQVTM and CDR2 ANQGSEA. With 4 bases removed from V and 0 bases from J, the gap between germline ends came to 13 bases. The CDR3 reads CSVGGGSSSYNEQFF. CDR3 DNA: TGCAGCGTTGGGGGTGGAAGCAGCTCCTACAATGAGCAGTTCTTC.

This clone was seen a few times. The V call is TRBV4-1, the J call TRBJ1-5; 7 bases fit TRBD1. V gave up 3 bases and J gave up 6 bases; unmatched junction bases: 8. This CDR3 has 15 amino acids. Germline-derived CDR1 and CDR2 are MGHRA and YSYEKL. For the CDR3, the DNA is TGCGCCAGCAGCCAGGTGGGACAGCTAAGTCAGCCCCAGCATTTT. Protein product: CASSQVGQLSQPQHF.

Written as DNA, the CDR3 is TGTGCCAGCAGCATAACGGGACTAGCCCACAATGAGCAGTTCTTC. Its protein product is CASSITGLAHNEQFF. The chain uses TRBV9 and TRBJ2-1; 9 bases line up with TRBD2. The germline V gene has CDR1 SGDLS and CDR2 YYNGEE. After removal of 4 bases from V and 5 bases from J, the junction contained 7 bases not matched to a gene. CDR3 length: 15 residues.